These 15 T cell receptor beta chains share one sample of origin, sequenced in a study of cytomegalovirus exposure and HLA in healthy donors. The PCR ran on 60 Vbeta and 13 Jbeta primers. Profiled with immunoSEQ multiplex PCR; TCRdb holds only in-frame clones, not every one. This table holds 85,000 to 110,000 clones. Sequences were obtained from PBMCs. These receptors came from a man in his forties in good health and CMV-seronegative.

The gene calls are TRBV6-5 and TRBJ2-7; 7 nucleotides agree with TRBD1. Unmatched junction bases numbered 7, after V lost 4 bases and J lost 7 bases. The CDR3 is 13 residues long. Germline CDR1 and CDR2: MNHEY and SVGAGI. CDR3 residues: CASSLGQTWEQYF. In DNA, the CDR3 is TGTGCCAGCAGTTTGGGACAGACGTGGGAGCAGTACTTC.

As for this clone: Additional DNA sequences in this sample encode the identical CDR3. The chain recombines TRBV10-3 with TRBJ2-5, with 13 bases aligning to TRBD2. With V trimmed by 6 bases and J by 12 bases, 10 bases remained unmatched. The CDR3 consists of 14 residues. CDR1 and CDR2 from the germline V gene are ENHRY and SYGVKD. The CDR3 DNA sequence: TGTGCCATCAGCGACCATAGACTAGCGGGGGGCAAGTACTTC. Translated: CAISDHRLAGGKYF.

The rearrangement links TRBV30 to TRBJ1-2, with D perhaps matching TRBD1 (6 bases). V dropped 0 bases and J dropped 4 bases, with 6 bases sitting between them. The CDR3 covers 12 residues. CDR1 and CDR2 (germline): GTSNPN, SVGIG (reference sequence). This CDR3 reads CAWSVGAYGYTF. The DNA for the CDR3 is TGTGCCTGGAGTGTGGGGGCCTATGGCTACACCTTC.

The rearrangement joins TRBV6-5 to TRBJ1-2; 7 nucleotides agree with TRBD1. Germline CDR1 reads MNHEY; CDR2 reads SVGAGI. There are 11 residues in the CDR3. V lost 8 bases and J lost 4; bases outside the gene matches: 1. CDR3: CASRDSYGYTF. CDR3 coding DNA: TGTGCCAGCCGGGACAGCTATGGCTACACCTTC.

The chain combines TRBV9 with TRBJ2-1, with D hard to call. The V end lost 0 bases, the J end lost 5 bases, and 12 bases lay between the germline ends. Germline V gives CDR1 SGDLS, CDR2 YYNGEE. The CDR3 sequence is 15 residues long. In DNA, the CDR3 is TGTGCCAGCAGCGTAGCCAGGATCAGTAACAATGAGCAGTTCTTC. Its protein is CASSVARISNNEQFF.

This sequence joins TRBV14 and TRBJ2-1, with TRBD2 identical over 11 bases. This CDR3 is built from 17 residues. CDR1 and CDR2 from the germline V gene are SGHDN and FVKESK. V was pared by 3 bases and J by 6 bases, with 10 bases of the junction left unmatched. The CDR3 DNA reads TGTGCCAGCAGCCACCGAAGACTAGCGGGGCCCACCAATGAGCAGTTCTTC. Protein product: CASSHRRLAGPTNEQFF.

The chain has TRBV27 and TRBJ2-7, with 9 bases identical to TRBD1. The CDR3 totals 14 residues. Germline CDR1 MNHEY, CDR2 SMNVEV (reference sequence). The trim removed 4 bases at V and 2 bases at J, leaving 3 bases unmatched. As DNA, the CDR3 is TGTGCCAGCAGTTCCGGGACAGGGCCCTACGAGCAGTACTTC. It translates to CASSSGTGPYEQYF.

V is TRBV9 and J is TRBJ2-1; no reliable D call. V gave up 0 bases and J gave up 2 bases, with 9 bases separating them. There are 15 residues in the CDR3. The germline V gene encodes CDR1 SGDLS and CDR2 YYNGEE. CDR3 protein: CASSVGRNAYNEQFF. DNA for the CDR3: TGTGCCAGCAGCGTAGGGCGGAACGCCTACAATGAGCAGTTCTTC. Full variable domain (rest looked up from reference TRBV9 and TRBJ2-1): DSGVTQTPKHLITATGQRVTLRCSPRSGDLSVYWYQQSLDQGLQFLIQYYNGEERAKGNILERFSAQQFPDLHSELNLSSLELGDSALYFCASSVGRNAYNEQFFGPGTRLTVL.

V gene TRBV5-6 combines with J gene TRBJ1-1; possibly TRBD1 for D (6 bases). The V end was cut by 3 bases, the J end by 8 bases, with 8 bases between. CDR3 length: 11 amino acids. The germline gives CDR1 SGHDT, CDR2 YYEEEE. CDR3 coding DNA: TGTGCCAGCAGCTACGACAGGGAAGCTTTCTTT. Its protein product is CASSYDREAFF.

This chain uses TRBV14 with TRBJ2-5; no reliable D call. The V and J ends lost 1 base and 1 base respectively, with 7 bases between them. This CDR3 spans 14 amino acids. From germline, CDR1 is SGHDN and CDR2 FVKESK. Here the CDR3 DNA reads TGTGCCAGCAGCCAAGTAGCTAGCCAAGAGACCCAGTACTTC. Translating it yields CASSQVASQETQYF. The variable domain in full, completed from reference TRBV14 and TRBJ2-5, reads EAGVTQFPSHSVIEKGQTVTLRCDPISGHDNLYWYRRVMGKEIKFLLHFVKESKQDESGMPNNRFLAERTGGTYSTLKVQPAELEDSGVYFCASSQVASQETQYFGPGTRLLVL.

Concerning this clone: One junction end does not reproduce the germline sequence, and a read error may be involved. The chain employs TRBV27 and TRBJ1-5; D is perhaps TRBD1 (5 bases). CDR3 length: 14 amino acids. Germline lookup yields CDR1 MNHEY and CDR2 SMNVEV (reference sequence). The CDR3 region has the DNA TGTGCCAGCAGGGGACCGCGGGGCAACCAGCCCCAGCATTTT. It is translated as CASRGPRGNQPQHF.

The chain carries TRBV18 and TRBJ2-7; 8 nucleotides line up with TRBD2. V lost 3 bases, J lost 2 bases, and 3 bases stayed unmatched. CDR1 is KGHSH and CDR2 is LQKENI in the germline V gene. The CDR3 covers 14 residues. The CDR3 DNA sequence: TGTGCCAGCTCACCGGGACTAGAAACCTACGAGCAGTACTTC. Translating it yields CASSPGLETYEQYF.

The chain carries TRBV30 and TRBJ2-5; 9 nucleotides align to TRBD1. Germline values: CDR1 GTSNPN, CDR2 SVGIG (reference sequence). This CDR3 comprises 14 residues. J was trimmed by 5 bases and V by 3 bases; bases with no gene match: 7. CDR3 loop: CAWREQGARETQYF. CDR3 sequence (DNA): TGTGCCTGGAGGGAACAGGGGGCCCGGGAGACCCAGTACTTC.

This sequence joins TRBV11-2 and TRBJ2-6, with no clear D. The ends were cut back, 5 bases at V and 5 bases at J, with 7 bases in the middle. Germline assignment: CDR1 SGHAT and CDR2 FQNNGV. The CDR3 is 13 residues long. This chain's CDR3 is CASSANRANVLTF. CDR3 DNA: TGTGCCAGCAGCGCCAACAGGGCCAACGTCCTGACTTTC.

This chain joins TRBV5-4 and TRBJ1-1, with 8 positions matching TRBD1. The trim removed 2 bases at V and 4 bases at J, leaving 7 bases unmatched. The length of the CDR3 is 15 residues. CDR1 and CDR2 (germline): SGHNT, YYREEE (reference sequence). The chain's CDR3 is CASSFPTGGVTEAFF. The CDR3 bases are TGTGCCAGCAGCTTTCCAACAGGGGGTGTCACTGAAGCTTTCTTT.